Presented here are 14 T cell receptor beta chains from one specimen sequenced in a study of blood T cells in healthy people across ages. Next came a second PCR, run for about 6 to 12 cycles, which used a sample-barcoded 5' primer along with a J-beta primer mix. TCRdb passed the 5' RACE reads through MiXCR, listing each CDR3 protein once. The top ten hold around 13% of the sample, which has about 1.1 million distinct CDR3 sequences, 35% to 40% seen once. Specimen: blood. The receptors shown here come from a man younger than 35 in good health.

The chain links TRBV29-1 to TRBJ2-7; D not certain. The germline V gene has CDR1 SQVTM and CDR2 ANQGSEA. This CDR3 spans 13 amino acids. Trimming shortened V by 4 bases and J by 1 base, and 11 bases separated the two germline ends. CDR3 in amino acids: CSVGLLGSYEQYF. The CDR3 DNA reads as TGCAGCGTTGGGTTACTGGGGTCCTACGAGCAGTACTTC.

This clonotype was detected a few times. The rearrangement uses TRBV20-1 and TRBJ2-3, with a tentative D call TRBD1 (5 bases). This CDR3 comprises 17 residues. Looked up from germline, CDR1 is DFQATT and CDR2 is SNEGSKA (reference sequence). V lost 4 bases, J lost 0 bases, and 20 bases lay in between. CDR3 DNA sequence: TGCAGTGCTACCCATCTTTGGGCCAGGGCTAGCACAGATACGCAGTATTTT. Translation: CSATHLWARASTDTQYF.

This chain uses TRBV14 with TRBJ1-1; 7 bases align to TRBD1. Germline V gene sequence: CDR1 SGHDN, CDR2 FVKESK. The V gene end was trimmed by 4 bases and the J gene end by 6 bases; junction bases not matched to a gene: 5. The CDR3 contains 13 residues. CDR3 protein: CASSPTGRPEAFF. In DNA form, the CDR3 reads TGTGCCAGCAGCCCGACAGGGAGGCCTGAAGCTTTCTTT.

This clonotype was seen at least ten times. The CDR3 loop is CASSQVRVVSTDTQYF. The CDR3 bases are TGCGCCAGCAGCCAAGTACGGGTCGTGAGCACAGATACGCAGTATTTT. The V and J genes are TRBV4-3 and TRBJ2-3; D is undetermined. The CDR3 totals 16 residues. CDR1 LGHNA and CDR2 YSLEER come from the germline V gene. The V gene lost 1 base and the J gene lost 0 bases, with 11 bases spanning the gap.

The chain joins TRBV29-1 to TRBJ1-2, with D uncertain. The CDR3 runs to 12 residues. Trimming pared 4 bases from V and 2 bases from J, leaving 8 bases between. Germline V gene data show CDR1 as SQVTM and CDR2 as ANQGSEA. CDR3 nucleotides: TGCAGCGTTGTAGTCCGGAACTATGGCTACACCTTC. It yields the protein CSVVVRNYGYTF.

The CDR3: CASNRMSSYEQYF. CDR3 bases: TGTGCCAGCAATCGCATGAGCTCCTACGAGCAGTACTTC. The chain is built from TRBV6-2 or TRBV6-3 and TRBJ2-7; unclear D gene. CDR1 and CDR2 from the germline V gene are MNHEY and SVGEGT. V lost 7 bases and J 0 bases, leaving 10 bases between the germline ends. This CDR3 has 13 residues.

V usage is TRBV27 and J usage is TRBJ1-5; D remains ambiguous. The CDR3 has 13 amino acids. Per germline, CDR1 MNHEY and CDR2 SMNVEV (reference sequence). V lost 8 bases to trimming and J lost 7 bases, with 15 bases between them. The CDR3 sequence is CASRPLRKQPQHF. CDR3 DNA sequence: TGTGCCAGCCGACCTCTGAGGAAACAGCCCCAGCATTTT.

In its sample, this clonotype was seen once. The V and J genes are TRBV11-2 and TRBJ2-7, with D perhaps TRBD1 or TRBD2 (5 bases each). Near its end, the DNA agrees better with TRBJ2-5, so the J call may be wrong. The CDR3 has 13 amino acids. Germline-derived CDR1 and CDR2 are SGHAT and FQNNGV. The CDR3 protein is CASSSGRVETQYF. The CDR3, as DNA: TGTGCCAGCAGTTCGGGACGGGTGGAGACCCAGTACTTC.

V usage is TRBV7-6 and J usage is TRBJ2-1; D call uncertain. The V end lost 4 bases, the J end lost 3 bases, and 22 bases lay between the germline ends. Germline CDR1 is SGHVS and CDR2 is FNYEAQ. There are 18 residues in the CDR3. In nucleotides, the CDR3 is TGTGCCAGCAGCTATCGACCGGCAGACCGTCTATACTACAATGAGCAGTTCTTC. Translated: CASSYRPADRLYYNEQFF. Based on the CDR3 plus reference TRBV7-6 and TRBJ2-1, the full variable domain is GAGVSQSPRYKVTKRGQDVALRCDPISGHVSLYWYRQALGQGPEFLTYFNYEAQQDKSGLPNDRFSAERPEGSISTLTIQRTEQRDSAMYRCASSYRPADRLYYNEQFFGPGTRLTVL.

This clonotype was detected many times. The chain has TRBV12-3 or TRBV12-4 and TRBJ2-3, with unresolved D. The ends were cut back, 3 bases at V and 5 bases at J, with 9 bases in the middle. The CDR3 is 13 residues long. CDR3 loop: CASSFAGGDTQYF. Written as DNA, the CDR3 is TGTGCCAGCAGTTTCGCAGGTGGAGATACGCAGTATTTT.

This clonotype was seen a few times. The rearrangement joins TRBV12-3 or TRBV12-4 to TRBJ1-4, with D tentatively TRBD1 (5 bases). The CDR3 runs to 17 residues. V gave up 1 base and J gave up 0 bases, with 12 bases separating them. The CDR3 sequence is CASSLGRGAATNEKLFF. The CDR3 DNA follows: TGTGCCAGCAGTTTAGGCCGCGGGGCCGCAACTAATGAAAAACTGTTTTTT.

This clonotype has only a few counts. The CDR3 here is CASSFGAGSGNQPQHF. The CDR3 DNA is TGTGCCAGCAGTTTTGGGGCAGGGAGTGGGAATCAGCCCCAGCATTTT. The genes are TRBV27 and TRBJ1-5; D may be TRBD1 (5 bases). The CDR3 length is 16 residues. Germline V gene sequence: CDR1 MNHEY, CDR2 SMNVEV (reference sequence). The ends were cut back, 3 bases at V and 4 bases at J, with 16 bases in the middle.

This clonotype has only a few counts. This chain links TRBV27 with TRBJ1-5; 8 nucleotides match TRBD1. V shed 5 bases and J 2 bases; nucleotides not matched to a gene: 17. This CDR3 is 19 amino acids long. Germline V lookup: CDR1 MNHEY, CDR2 SMNVEV (reference sequence). The CDR3 loop is CASSVAGTGPSFRNQPQHF. As DNA, the CDR3 is TGTGCCAGCAGTGTTGCCGGGACAGGTCCTTCGTTCCGCAATCAGCCCCAGCATTTT.

The chain carries TRBV4-3 and TRBJ1-2; possible D gene TRBD1, 5 bases. The CDR3 sequence is 15 residues long. V was clipped by 1 base and J by 7 bases, with 16 bases between them. CDR1 is LGHNA, CDR2 YSLEER, per germline. This chain's CDR3 is CASSQVERGARGYTF. As DNA, the CDR3 is TGCGCCAGCAGCCAAGTGGAGAGGGGCGCGCGTGGCTACACCTTC.